Below are 32 T cell receptor beta chains sequenced from a single sample in a study of T-cell reconstitution after alpha-beta-depleted transplantation in children. Preparation of the TCRbeta library was carried out with unique molecular identifiers. TCRdb redid the calling of the PCR reads with MiXCR, one entry per CDR3 protein. The sample has about 830,000 distinct CDR3 sequences, approximately 15% seen once. Sample: PBMCs, mostly from graft donor cells, taken 360 days after TCRalphabeta/CD19-depleted stem cell transplant. The origin of the receptors is a male patient under 18 who had a stem cell transplant for acute lymphoblastic leukemia, so the T cells may come from the graft donor.

The chain combines TRBV6-5 with TRBJ2-7; 9 bases are a match to TRBD2. The CDR3 runs 16 residues. The junction had 5 bases not matched to a gene; V was cut back by 2 bases and J by 0 bases. Germline CDR1 MNHEY, CDR2 SVGAGI. Written as DNA, the CDR3 is TGTGCCAGCAGTTACCCGCTAGCGGGGAACTCCTACGAGCAGTACTTC. Encoded protein: CASSYPLAGNSYEQYF.

The chain joins TRBV5-1 to TRBJ2-3; no firm D call. Germline loops: CDR1 SGHRS, CDR2 YFSETQ. Trimming left V 0 bases short and J 10 bases short, with 9 bases between. The CDR3 is made up of 12 amino acids. The CDR3 DNA is TGCGCCAGCAGCTTGGACGTAGTGGCGCAGTATTTT. Translation gives CASSLDVVAQYF.

CDR3 nucleotide sequence: TGTGCCAGCAGCTTAACTAGCGGGAGGGCCGTTGAGCAGTTCTTC. This gives the protein CASSLTSGRAVEQFF. The rearrangement joins TRBV7-3 to TRBJ2-1; 11 bases are a match to TRBD2. The V segment lost 0 bases and the J segment 9 bases; nucleotides outside the gene matches: 4. Germline-derived CDR1 and CDR2 are SGHTA and FQGTGA. The CDR3 sequence is 15 residues long.

This chain links TRBV27 with TRBJ2-7; the D is unclear. Germline V gene data show CDR1 as MNHEY and CDR2 as SMNVEV (reference sequence). The CDR3 runs 14 residues. Trimming shortened V by 2 bases and J by 4 bases, and 12 bases separated the two germline ends. The CDR3 DNA reads as TGTGCCAGCAGTTTAAAACCCCATTGGTACGAGCAGTACTTC. It codes for CASSLKPHWYEQYF.

This clonotype was observed a handful of times. This rearrangement joins TRBV6-1 to TRBJ2-1; 8 bases agree with TRBD2. V lost 8 bases to trimming and J lost 3 bases; unmatched junction nucleotides: 6. Germline CDR1 is MNHNS and CDR2 is SASEGT. The CDR3 covers 14 residues. The CDR3 loop is CASQAGGGYNEQFF. DNA of the CDR3: TGTGCCAGCCAGGCGGGAGGTGGCTACAATGAGCAGTTCTTC.

This clonotype occurred a few times. This chain links TRBV6-2 or TRBV6-3 with TRBJ2-7, with TRBD2 matching over 7 bases. CDR1 and CDR2 from the germline V gene are MNHEY and SVGEGT. Germline trimming cut 1 base from V and 0 bases from J; bases unmatched to any gene: 6. The CDR3 runs 16 residues. For the CDR3, the DNA is TGTGCCAGCAGTTACTGGGCGGGAGTTACCTCCTACGAGCAGTACTTC. It translates to CASSYWAGVTSYEQYF.

This clonotype appeared a few times. This rearrangement joins TRBV20-1 to TRBJ2-3; tentatively, D is TRBD2 (5 bases). V shed 5 bases and J shed 5 bases, with 23 bases lying between them. This CDR3 spans 16 amino acids. CDR1 is DFQATT, CDR2 SNEGSKA, per germline (reference sequence). CDR3 loop: CSAVAAADQNRDTQYF. In DNA, the CDR3 is TGCAGTGCTGTCGCGGCAGCGGACCAAAACAGAGATACGCAGTATTTT.

This clonotype was detected ten times or more. The chain joins TRBV4-1 to TRBJ2-3; 7 nucleotides line up with TRBD2. Germline V CDR1 and CDR2: MGHRA, YSYEKL. J lost 6 bases, V lost 3 bases, and 9 bases had no gene match. The CDR3 totals 15 residues. The CDR3, as DNA: TGCGCCAGCAGCCAGACTAGCTACATCCCCGATACGCAGTATTTT. It is translated as CASSQTSYIPDTQYF.

The J gene is TRBJ2-2, the V gene TRBV14; D remains unclear. This CDR3 region has 17 residues. V was pared by 0 bases and J by 0 bases, with 11 bases between. Germline CDR1 reads SGHDN; CDR2 reads FVKESK. CDR3 coding DNA: TGTGCCAGCAGCCAAGATCTGAAGACTTCGAACACCGGGGAGCTGTTTTTT. Residues: CASSQDLKTSNTGELFF.

This clonotype was seen a few times. The gene calls are TRBV20-1 and TRBJ1-5; unclear D gene. The CDR3 runs 13 residues. Trimming pared 3 bases from V and 0 bases from J, leaving 6 bases between. Germline CDR1 reads DFQATT; CDR2 reads SNEGSKA (reference sequence). This CDR3 reads CSASTFSNQPQHF. CDR3 DNA sequence: TGCAGTGCTAGTACGTTTAGCAATCAGCCCCAGCATTTT.

This clonotype was seen only a few times. V usage is TRBV7-9 and J usage is TRBJ1-1; 8 positions match TRBD1. CDR1 is SEHNR and CDR2 is FQNEAQ in the germline V gene (reference sequence). After removal of 4 bases from V and 6 bases from J, the junction contained 7 bases not matched to a gene. There are 14 residues in the CDR3. CDR3 sequence reads: CASSSGQGLPEAFF. The CDR3 DNA sequence: TGTGCCAGCAGCTCCGGACAGGGACTCCCTGAAGCTTTCTTT.

This rearrangement joins TRBV4-2 to TRBJ2-2, with D hard to call. The CDR3 has 14 residues. The ends were cut back, 0 bases at V and 6 bases at J, with 8 bases in the middle. Germline V gives CDR1 LGHNA, CDR2 YNFKEQ. Written as DNA, the CDR3 is TGTGCCAGCAGCCAAGATGGGATCGCCGGGGAGCTGTTTTTT. Protein product: CASSQDGIAGELFF.

The sample holds a few counts of this clonotype. The CDR3 DNA reads TGCGCCAGCCGGCCGGATCGATGGGCTGAAGCTTTCTTT. Translating it yields CASRPDRWAEAFF. This rearrangement joins TRBV5-1 to TRBJ1-1, with D unresolved. Trimming stripped 7 bases from V and 6 bases from J, with 16 bases between. Germline CDR1 and CDR2: SGHRS and YFSETQ. The CDR3 has 13 amino acids.

The chain carries TRBV25-1 and TRBJ2-3, with 7 bases that match TRBD1. J gave up 4 bases and V 5 bases, and 9 bases lay outside the gene matches. The germline CDR1 and CDR2 sequences are MGHDK and SYGVNS. This CDR3 has 15 residues. The CDR3 nucleotides are TGTGCCAGCAGTCACCGTAGGGGGCTCCCAGATACGCAGTATTTT. Translation: CASSHRRGLPDTQYF.

The sample holds one count of this clonotype. The J gene is TRBJ2-7, the V gene TRBV6-1, with 10 bases fitting TRBD1. The CDR3 contains 14 residues. The V segment lost 7 bases and the J segment 6 bases; nucleotides outside the gene matches: 9. Germline V gene data show CDR1 as MNHNS and CDR2 as SASEGT. The CDR3 is CASTRDRGFSEQYF. CDR3 coding DNA: TGTGCCAGCACCAGGGACAGGGGCTTCTCCGAGCAGTACTTC.

The chain uses TRBV3-1 and TRBJ1-3; the D is unclear. The CDR3 runs 15 residues. Germline-derived CDR1 and CDR2 are LGHDT and YNNKEL (reference sequence). With 5 bases removed from V and 1 base from J, the gap between germline ends came to 12 bases. CDR3 amino acids: CASSFYLQSGNTIYF. CDR3 coding DNA: TGTGCCAGCAGCTTTTACTTACAATCTGGAAACACCATATATTTT.

This clonotype appeared a few times. J is TRBJ2-4 and V is TRBV12-3 or TRBV12-4; D is ambiguous. CDR3 length: 15 amino acids. The V end was cut by 7 bases, the J end by 0 bases, with 13 bases between. This chain's CDR3 is CASTLGWGAKNIQYF. The CDR3 DNA follows: TGTGCCAGCACCCTAGGGTGGGGAGCCAAAAACATTCAGTACTTC.

The sample holds many counts of this clonotype. The chain's CDR3 is CATSDPRDRGQETQYF. Here the CDR3 DNA reads TGTGCCACCAGTGACCCCCGGGACAGGGGACAAGAGACCCAGTACTTC. This chain connects TRBV24-1 to TRBJ2-5; 10 positions agree with TRBD1. V lost 4 bases to trimming and J lost 2 bases; unmatched junction nucleotides: 6. The CDR3 loop spans 16 amino acids. The germline V gene encodes CDR1 KGHDR and CDR2 SFDVKD.

The chain recombines TRBV18 with TRBJ2-7; D may be TRBD2 (7 bases). Trimming took 2 bases from V and 3 from J, leaving 14 bases between them. Germline CDR1 reads KGHSH; CDR2 reads LQKENI. This CDR3 is built from 15 residues. CDR3 amino acids: CASSPGGAQNYEQYF. CDR3 in DNA: TGTGCCAGCTCACCAGGGGGGGCTCAGAACTACGAGCAGTACTTC.

In its sample, this clonotype was seen a few times. The chain couples TRBV24-1 to TRBJ2-1; possibly TRBD2 for D (5 bases). The V and J ends lost 4 bases and 8 bases respectively, with 29 bases between them. CDR1 and CDR2 (germline): KGHDR, SFDVKD. The CDR3 length is 19 residues. CDR3 nucleotides: TGTGCCACCAGTGACCCCGGACTCACGGACCCCACAATCATACATGAGCAGTTCTTC. Protein: CATSDPGLTDPTIIHEQFF.

This clonotype was picked up a small number of times. The chain couples TRBV12-3 or TRBV12-4 to TRBJ2-7, with D perhaps given as TRBD1 or TRBD2 (5 bases each). The CDR3 runs to 14 residues. Trimming stripped 8 bases from V and 2 bases from J, with 16 bases between. CDR3: CASCAGGVTYEQYF. CDR3 coding DNA: TGTGCCAGCTGCGCTGGGGGAGTTACCTACGAGCAGTACTTC.

Comment on this clonotype: At one boundary the junction diverges from the germline segment, which might be a read error. The chain carries TRBV2 and TRBJ2-7, with 7 nucleotides matching TRBD2. The CDR3 covers 11 residues. Germline CDR1 SNHLY, CDR2 FYNNEI. CDR3 in DNA: TGTGCCAGCAGTGAACGGACTAGTGGGGCCTTC. This translates into CASSERTSGAF. Filled out from reference TRBV2 and TRBJ2-7, the complete variable domain reads EPEVTQTPSHQVTQMGQEVILRCVPISNHLYFYWYRQILGQKVEFLVSFYNNEISEKSEIFDDQFSVERPDGSNFTLKIRSTKLEDSAMYFCASSERTSGAFGPGTRLTVT.

In its sample, this clonotype was seen many times. This chain connects TRBV12-3 or TRBV12-4 to TRBJ2-2; TRBD2 matches 9 bases. This CDR3 has 15 amino acids. After removal of 8 bases from V and 7 bases from J, the junction contained 11 bases not matched to a gene. The CDR3 protein is CASWNSGSGSGELFF. In DNA, the CDR3 is TGTGCCAGCTGGAATAGCGGGAGTGGTAGCGGGGAGCTGTTTTTT.

The CDR3 region is CASSLSSGGIYEQYF. In DNA, the CDR3 is TGTGCCAGCAGCTTGTCGTCGGGAGGGATCTACGAGCAGTACTTC. This sequence joins TRBV5-5 and TRBJ2-7; 8 bases line up with TRBD2. The CDR3 contains 15 residues. Losses at the gene ends were 1 base for V and 3 bases for J; bases not matched to a gene: 6. Per the germline V gene, CDR1 is SGHKS and CDR2 is YYEKEE (reference sequence).

This clonotype showed up just a few times. This sequence joins TRBV7-2 and TRBJ2-3, with 11 bases that match TRBD1. V was pared by 5 bases and J by 5 bases, with 9 bases of the junction left unmatched. The CDR3 extends over 16 amino acids. Germline loops: CDR1 SGHTA, CDR2 FQGNSA. The CDR3 sequence: CASSPSGTGGRDTQYF. DNA for the CDR3: TGTGCCAGCAGCCCGTCCGGGACAGGGGGGCGAGATACGCAGTATTTT.

This sequence joins TRBV29-1 and TRBJ1-2; D is uncertain. CDR1 and CDR2 (germline): SQVTM, ANQGSEA. V dropped 1 base and J dropped 3 bases, with 3 bases sitting between them. This CDR3 is 11 amino acids long. The chain's CDR3 is CSVEGDYGYTF. Here the CDR3 DNA reads TGCAGCGTTGAAGGGGACTATGGCTACACCTTC.

This clonotype has a single count. The chain joins TRBV5-1 to TRBJ2-1; TRBD1 aligns across 9 bases. CDR1 is SGHRS, CDR2 YFSETQ, per germline. The CDR3 has 15 amino acids. V was clipped by 0 bases and J by 13 bases; unmatched bases: 11. CDR3 amino acids: CASSLDGTGTRVQFF. The DNA for the CDR3 is TGCGCCAGCAGCTTGGACGGGACAGGGACAAGGGTACAGTTCTTC.

This chain joins TRBV18 and TRBJ1-1; D ambiguous. The CDR3 is 13 amino acids. From germline, CDR1 is KGHSH and CDR2 LQKENI. V lost 0 bases and J lost 3, with 5 bases in between. CDR3 coding DNA: TGTGCCAGCTCACCACCGTGGGACACTGAAGCTTTCTTT. Residues: CASSPPWDTEAFF.

This clonotype was seen a few times. The rearrangement links TRBV7-9 to TRBJ2-7; D remains unclear. Germline V lookup: CDR1 SEHNR, CDR2 FQNEAQ (reference sequence). Trimming left V 0 bases short and J 7 bases short, with 13 bases between. CDR3 length: 14 amino acids. DNA of the CDR3: TGTGCCAGCAGCTTAGCGCAAGGCTCCCGGGAGCAGTACTTC. Encoded protein: CASSLAQGSREQYF.

The rearrangement uses TRBV15 and TRBJ2-7, with 10 bases matching TRBD2. CDR1 and CDR2 (germline): LNHNV, YYDKDF (reference sequence). The CDR3 runs to 17 residues. V gave up 4 bases and J gave up 0 bases; unmatched junction bases: 9. CDR3 DNA sequence: TGTGCCACCAGCATCCCACTAGCGGGACGAATCTCCTACGAGCAGTACTTC. Translation: CATSIPLAGRISYEQYF. The full variable domain, completed using reference TRBV15 and TRBJ2-7, is DAMVIQNPRYQVTQFGKPVTLSCSQTLNHNVMYWYQQKSSQAPKLLFHYYDKDFNNEADTPDNFQSRRPNTSFCFLDIRSPGLGDTAMYLCATSIPLAGRISYEQYFGPGTRLTVT.

J is TRBJ2-1 and V is TRBV7-2; TRBD2 aligns across 11 bases. J was trimmed by 0 bases and V by 3 bases; bases with no gene match: 13. Germline V lookup: CDR1 SGHTA, CDR2 FQGNSA. The CDR3 spans 20 residues. The DNA of the CDR3 is TGTGCCAGCAGCTTCTGGCCGGGACTAGCGGTTACTAGCTCCTACAATGAGCAGTTCTTC. It yields the protein CASSFWPGLAVTSSYNEQFF.

The chain combines TRBV6-1 with TRBJ2-1; D is perhaps TRBD2 (6 bases). The V gene's germline CDR1 is MNHNS and CDR2 SASEGT. Deletions cut 6 bases from V and 7 bases from J, with 22 bases between. The CDR3 covers 16 residues. The CDR3 spells CASSETLARPFNEQFF. DNA for the CDR3: TGTGCCAGCAGCGAGACTCTAGCGCGACCATTTAATGAGCAGTTCTTC.